This TCR beta chain derives from a study of blood T cell repertoires in COVID-19. Per the original methods: Nucleated cell counts were estimated from reference gene primer amplification. Using immunoSEQ multiplex PCR, the repertoire was profiled, and TCRdb retains in-frame clones only, with some absent. For V, J and clone size, that table is used; D and trimming come from the DNA. The repertoire holds around 300,000 clones, 90% seen once, with 1.7% in the top ten. Losses at the gene ends were 3 bases for V and 6 bases for J; bases not matched to a gene: 2. CDR1 is SGHTA and CDR2 is FQGNSA in the germline V gene. This CDR3 spans 13 amino acids.

Specimen: PBMCs or T cells enriched from blood (not recorded which). This TCR was recovered from a young woman with acute COVID-19. The chain combines TRBV7-2 with TRBJ2-1, with 7 nucleotides matching TRBD2. The DNA of the CDR3 is TGTGCCAGCAGCTTGAGCGGGATCAATGAGCAGTTCTTC. It yields the protein CASSLSGINEQFF.